The rows below give T cell receptor beta chains drawn from one sample of a study of shared clonotypes between healthy human individuals. Only in-frame clones appear in the TCRdb table, and some are missing; sequencing was by immunoSEQ multiplex PCR. The sample has 190,000 or so clones, around 63% seen once; the top ten hold 10%. Sequenced input: memory CD4+ T cells sorted from blood. These receptors originate from a man aged 25 to 40 in good health. CDR3s include the opening cysteine and the closing phenylalanine or tryptophan. A D gene is named only where the DNA matches it firmly. Only part of the rows carry a size: once, few, many, or a class if the clone is expanded.

cdr3_length	j_call	v_call	d_call	clone_size	cdr3_aa	cdr3_nt
12	TRBJ2-7	TRBV4-3	.	.	CASSPPKREQYF	TGCGCCAGCAGCCCGCCAAAACGGGAGCAGTACTTC
18	TRBJ1-5	TRBV28	.	.	CASSSDISILQSNQPQHF	TGTGCCAGCAGCTCAGACATCTCTATTCTACAAAGCAATCAGCCCCAGCATTTT
16	TRBJ2-3	TRBV4-2	TRBD2	.	CASSQAGGVPADTQYF	TGTGCCAGCAGCCAAGCGGGGGGAGTACCAGCCGATACGCAGTATTTT
15	TRBJ1-2	TRBV25-1	.	.	CASSEYDPRNYGYTF	TGTGCCAGCAGTGAATATGACCCTCGCAACTATGGCTACACCTTC
14	TRBJ1-1	TRBV18	TRBD1	.	CASSPTGGGTEAFF	TGTGCCAGCTCACCGACAGGGGGTGGTACTGAAGCTTTCTTT
15	TRBJ2-1	TRBV5-4	.	.	CASSTSPGTHNEQFF	TGTGCCAGCAGTACCAGTCCGGGGACTCACAATGAGCAGTTCTTC
15	TRBJ1-2	TRBV7-2	TRBD1	.	CASSLNPGGHTGYTF	TGTGCCAGCAGCTTAAACCCAGGGGGCCATACCGGCTACACCTTC
17	TRBJ2-1	TRBV2	TRBD1	.	CASTPGQGRGTYNEQFF	TGTGCCAGCACCCCGGGACAGGGAAGGGGTACGTACAATGAGCAGTTCTTC
17	TRBJ2-2	TRBV5-1	TRBD2	.	CASSLGLSGRASGELFF	TGCGCCAGCAGCTTAGGCCTTAGCGGGAGGGCCTCCGGGGAGCTGTTTTTT
14	TRBJ2-3	TRBV27	TRBD2	.	CASTPAGGTDTQYF	TGTGCCAGCACGCCAGCGGGGGGCACAGATACGCAGTATTTT
12	TRBJ1-4	TRBV2	.	few	CASRPGEEKLFF	TGTGCCAGCCGGCCAGGGGAGGAAAAACTGTTTTTT
15	TRBJ2-1	TRBV7-3	TRBD2	.	CASSSPGLADNEQFF	TGTGCCAGCAGCTCCCCGGGACTAGCGGACAATGAGCAGTTCTTC
15	TRBJ2-5	TRBV5-1	TRBD2	.	CASNHPGTSEETQYF	TGCGCCAGCAATCACCCCGGTACTAGCGAGGAGACCCAGTACTTC
13	TRBJ2-7	TRBV27	TRBD1	many	CASRGQGSYEQYF	TGTGCCAGCAGGGGACAGGGGTCCTACGAGCAGTACTTC
16	TRBJ2-1	TRBV27	TRBD2	.	CASRGSGTSSYNEQFF	TGTGCCAGCAGGGGGAGCGGGACTAGTTCCTACAATGAGCAGTTCTTC
18	TRBJ2-7	TRBV11-1	.	.	CASSLAVTVGTGVYEQYF	TGTGCCAGCAGCTTAGCGGTGACAGTAGGAACGGGAGTCTACGAGCAGTACTTC
12	TRBJ2-1	TRBV18	.	once	CASSPPYNEQFF	TGTGCCAGCTCTCCCCCTTACAATGAGCAGTTCTTC
16	TRBJ2-3	TRBV11-2	.	.	CASSLGSRAPSDTQYF	TGTGCCAGCAGCTTAGGATCGCGGGCCCCCTCAGATACGCAGTATTTT
14	TRBJ2-7	TRBV27	.	once	CASSLNGAAYEQYF	TGTGCCAGCAGTTTAAATGGGGCCGCCTACGAGCAGTACTTC
14	TRBJ2-1	TRBV7-9	TRBD1	.	CASSPVGQHNEQFF	TGTGCCAGCAGCCCTGTGGGACAGCACAATGAGCAGTTCTTC
12	TRBJ2-7	TRBV10-3	.	once	CAISEGFAEQYF	TGTGCCATCAGTGAGGGGTTCGCGGAGCAGTACTTC
12	TRBJ2-7	TRBV7-3	.	.	CASGLVPYEQYF	TGTGCCAGCGGCTTGGTTCCCTACGAGCAGTACTTC
12	TRBJ1-5	TRBV6-1	.	many	CASSEPPQPQHF	TGTGCCAGCAGTGAACCACCCCAGCCCCAGCATTTT